This T cell receptor (beta chain) was sequenced in a study of shared clonotypes between healthy human individuals. Study in general: The donor group consisted of a couple of women and three men, aged 18 to 49.

CDR1 and CDR2 (germline): LNHDA, SQIVND (reference sequence). V was pared by 0 bases and J by 5 bases, with 19 bases between. CDR3 length: 17 residues. In this sample, this clone turned up once. Generated by immunoSEQ multiplex PCR, the TCRdb table keeps only in-frame clones and is missing some. The table shows approximately 2.4 million clones, with around 95% occurring only once. The material sequenced was naive CD4+ T cells sorted from blood. The subset was: CD45RA+ positively selected. The chain couples TRBV19 to TRBJ2-5; a weak D match, TRBD1 (6 bases). The receptor was isolated from a man aged 18 to 29 in good health. The CDR3 bases are TGTGCCAGTAGTATAGATCGAAGCTCAGGGGCTGGGGAGACCCAGTACTTC. This sequence encodes CASSIDRSSGAGETQYF.